The 4 T cell receptor beta chains given below trace back to one sample, sequenced in a study of blood T cell repertoires in COVID-19. Sequencing was performed with immunoSEQ multiplex PCR; in TCRdb, only in-frame clones are kept and a portion is missing. The sample includes about 50,000 clones, 90% to 95% of them seen just once. The specimen was peripheral blood. Receptor source: a man between 50 and 59 years old with active COVID-19.

The V call is TRBV7-9, the J call TRBJ1-1, with 8 bases fitting TRBD1. Germline V gene sequence: CDR1 SEHNR, CDR2 FQNEAQ (reference sequence). V lost 5 bases to trimming and J lost 8 bases; unmatched junction nucleotides: 7. The CDR3 loop spans 13 amino acids. The CDR3 DNA reads TGTGCCAGCAGCAACATGGACAGGGCAGAAGCTTTCTTT. Protein: CASSNMDRAEAFF. The full variable domain, in which reference TRBV7-9 and TRBJ1-1 provide the parts outside the CDR3, is DTGVSQNPRHKITKRGQNVTFRCDPISEHNRLYWYRQTLGQGPEFLTYFQNEAQLEKSRLLSDRFSAERPKGSFSTLEIQRTEQGDSAMYLCASSNMDRAEAFFGQGTRLTVV.

This sequence joins TRBV7-2 and TRBJ2-3; tentative D call: TRBD1 (5 bases). CDR1 is SGHTA and CDR2 is FQGNSA in the germline V gene. The CDR3 extends over 14 amino acids. Trimming stripped 3 bases from V and 6 bases from J, with 13 bases between. CDR3 residues: CASSLSGFMDTQYF. CDR3 nucleotides: TGTGCCAGCAGCTTGTCAGGGTTCATGGATACGCAGTATTTT.

This rearrangement joins TRBV12-3 or TRBV12-4 to TRBJ1-1, with unresolved D. CDR3 length equals 13 residues. V was cut by 6 bases and J by 1 base, with 9 bases left in between. CDR3 in DNA: TGTGCCAGCAGACTTGTCGGGAACACTGAAGCTTTCTTT. The encoded protein is CASRLVGNTEAFF.

The chain couples TRBV18 to TRBJ1-6, with 12 positions matching TRBD1. The CDR3 is 16 residues long. The junction had 4 bases not matched to a gene; V was cut back by 3 bases and J by 7 bases. The germline V gene has CDR1 KGHSH and CDR2 LQKENI. The CDR3, as DNA: TGTGCCAGCTCACCTCCGGGACAGGGGGCAAATTCACCCCTCCACTTT. Protein sequence: CASSPPGQGANSPLHF.